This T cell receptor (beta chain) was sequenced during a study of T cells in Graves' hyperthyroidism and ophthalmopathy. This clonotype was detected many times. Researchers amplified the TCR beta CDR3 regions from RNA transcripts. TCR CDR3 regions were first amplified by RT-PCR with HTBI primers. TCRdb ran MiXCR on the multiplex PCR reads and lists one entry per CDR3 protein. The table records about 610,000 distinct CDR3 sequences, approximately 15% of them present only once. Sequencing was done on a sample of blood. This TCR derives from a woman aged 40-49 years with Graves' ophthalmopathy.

The chain's CDR3 is CASSQTGTSVFNEQFF. As DNA, the CDR3 is TGTGCCAGCAGCCAGACCGGGACTAGCGTTTTCAATGAGCAGTTCTTC. The V gene is TRBV11-1, the J gene TRBJ2-1; 10 bases line up with TRBD2. There are 16 residues in the CDR3. The germline gives CDR1 SGHAT, CDR2 FQDESV (reference sequence). V trimming: 5 bases; J trimming: 6 bases; junction bases outside the gene matches: 10.